This TCR beta chain comes out of a study of shared clonotypes between healthy human individuals. The assay was carried out at the deep level. Repertoires were generated with immunoSEQ multiplex PCR, while TCRdb's copy carries only in-frame clones and drops some. The sample lists 1.4 million to 1.5 million clones, around 95% occurring once. The authors divided CD4+ cells into CD45RA+ naive and CD45RA-negative memory subsets. The CDR3 runs 16 residues. J was trimmed by 7 bases and V by 5 bases; bases with no gene match: 17. Germline lookup yields CDR1 SGHRS and CDR2 YFSETQ. The TCR sequence derives from a man aged 25 to 40 in good health. This chain connects TRBV5-1 to TRBJ1-2; 7 nucleotides match TRBD1. Sequenced material: naive CD4+ T cells sorted from blood. Subset here: CD45RA+ positively selected. CDR3 in amino acids: CASSPQGGAYSGGYTF. The CDR3 coding sequence is TGCGCCAGCAGTCCTCAAGGGGGCGCGTACAGTGGTGGCTACACCTTC.